The clone carrying this T cell receptor beta chain has a count of ten or more. Its antigen is as yet unknown. The record originates from a study of T cells in Graves' hyperthyroidism and ophthalmopathy. V dropped 5 bases and J dropped 8 bases, with 15 bases sitting between them. The CDR3 extends over 13 amino acids. In germline, CDR1 is MDHEN, CDR2 SYDVKM. TCR beta CDR3 regions were amplified from RNA transcripts. Initially, a first-round RT-PCR of the TCR CDR3 employed the HTBI primer set. TCRdb re-called the multiplex PCR reads through MiXCR, storing one row per CDR3 protein. The table includes fewer than 750,000 distinct CDR3 sequences, roughly 14% detected once. Notes on the study in general: Model-based prediction identified ophthalmopathy a median about 7 months prior to its onset.

Ophthalmopathy patients all had a Clinical Activity Score of at least 3, a NOSPECS grade of at least 4 and disease under 3 months old. Uncontrolled infection, other autoimmune disease, pregnancy or lactation disqualified patients from enrolment. Diagnostic assessment was based on clinical symptoms, serum thyroxine and TRAb, thyroid ultrasound and orbital computed tomography. The clonotype comes from a woman aged 50 to 65 with Graves' ophthalmopathy. Input material: blood. The chain is built from TRBV28 and TRBJ1-1; a possible D gene is TRBD1 (6 bases). CDR3 loop: CASSPPGGREAFF. The DNA of the CDR3 is TGTGCCAGCAGTCCCCCTGGGGGCCGGGAAGCTTTCTTT. Supplemented by reference TRBV28 and TRBJ1-1, the full variable domain reads DVKVTQSSRYLVKRTGEKVFLECVQDMDHENMFWYRQDPGLGLRLIYFSYDVKMKEKGDIPEGYSVSREKKERFSLILESASTNQTSMYLCASSPPGGREAFFGQGTRLTVV.